This TCR beta chain was captured in a study of blood T cells in healthy people across ages. General study points: Naive CD4+ cell counts and diversity both ran higher in long-lived than in aged donors. Naive and antigen-experienced cells were not separated, limiting conclusive comparison.

This clonotype was found a few times. Its specificity is unknown. The V end lost 6 bases, the J end lost 0 bases, and 15 bases lay between the germline ends. Per germline, CDR1 MRHNA and CDR2 SNTAGT. CDR3 length: 16 amino acids. A sample-barcoded 5' primer and a J-beta primer mix were used in a second PCR of about 6 to 12 cycles. One entry per CDR3 protein results from TCRdb running MiXCR on the 5' RACE reads. Of a few hundred thousand distinct CDR3 sequences in the sample, approximately 30% were seen once. J is TRBJ2-1 and V is TRBV6-4; perhaps TRBD1 as D (5 bases). The clonotype originates from a woman in her 70s in good health. The sequenced sample was blood. The CDR3 loop is CASRHRQSSSYNEQFF. The DNA of the CDR3 is TGTGCCAGCAGACATCGACAGTCCAGCTCCTACAATGAGCAGTTCTTC.